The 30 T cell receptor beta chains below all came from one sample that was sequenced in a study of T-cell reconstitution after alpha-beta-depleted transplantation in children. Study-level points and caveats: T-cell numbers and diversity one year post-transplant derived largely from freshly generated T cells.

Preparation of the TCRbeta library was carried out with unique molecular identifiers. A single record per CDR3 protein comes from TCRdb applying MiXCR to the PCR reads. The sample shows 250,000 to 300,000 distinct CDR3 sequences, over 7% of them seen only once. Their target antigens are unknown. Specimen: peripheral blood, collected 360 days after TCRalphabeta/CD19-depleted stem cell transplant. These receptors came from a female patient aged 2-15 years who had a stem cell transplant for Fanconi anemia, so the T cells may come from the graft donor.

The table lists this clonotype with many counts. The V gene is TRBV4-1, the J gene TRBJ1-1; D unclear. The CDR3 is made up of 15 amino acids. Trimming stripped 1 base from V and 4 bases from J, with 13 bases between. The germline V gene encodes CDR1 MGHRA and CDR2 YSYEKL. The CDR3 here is CASSQVPDGVTEAFF. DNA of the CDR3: TGCGCCAGCAGCCAAGTCCCCGACGGGGTCACTGAAGCTTTCTTT.

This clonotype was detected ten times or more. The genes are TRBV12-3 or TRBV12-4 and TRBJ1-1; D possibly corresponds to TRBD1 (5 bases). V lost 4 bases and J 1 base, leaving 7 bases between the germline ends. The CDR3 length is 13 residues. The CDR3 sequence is CASSSGSNTEAFF. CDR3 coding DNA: TGTGCCAGCAGTTCAGGGTCGAACACTGAAGCTTTCTTT.

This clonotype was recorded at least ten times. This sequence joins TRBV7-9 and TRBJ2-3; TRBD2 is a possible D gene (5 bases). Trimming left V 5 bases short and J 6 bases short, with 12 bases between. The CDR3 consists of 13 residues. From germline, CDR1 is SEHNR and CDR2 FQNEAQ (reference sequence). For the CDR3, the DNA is TGTGCCAGCAGCCCTTCTAGCCCCGATACGCAGTATTTT. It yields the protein CASSPSSPDTQYF.

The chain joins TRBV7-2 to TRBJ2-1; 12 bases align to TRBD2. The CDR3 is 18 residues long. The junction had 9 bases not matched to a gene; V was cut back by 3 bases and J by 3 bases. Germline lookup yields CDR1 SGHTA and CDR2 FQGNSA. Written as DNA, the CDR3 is TGTGCCAGCAGCTTCGCGACTAGCGGGGGTAACTACTACAATGAGCAGTTCTTC. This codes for CASSFATSGGNYYNEQFF.

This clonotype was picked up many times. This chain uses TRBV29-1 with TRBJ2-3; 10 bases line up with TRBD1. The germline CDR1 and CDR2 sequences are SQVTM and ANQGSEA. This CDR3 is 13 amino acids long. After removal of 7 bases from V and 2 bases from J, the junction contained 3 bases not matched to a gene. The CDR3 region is CSGGQGTTDTQYF. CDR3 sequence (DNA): TGCAGCGGGGGACAGGGGACCACAGATACGCAGTATTTT.

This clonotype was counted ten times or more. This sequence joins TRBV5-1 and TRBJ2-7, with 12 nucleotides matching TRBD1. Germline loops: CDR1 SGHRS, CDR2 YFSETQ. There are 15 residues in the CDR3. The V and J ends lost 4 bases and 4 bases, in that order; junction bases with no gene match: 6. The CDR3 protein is CASSPRDRGRYEQYF. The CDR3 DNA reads TGCGCCAGCAGCCCCCGGGACAGGGGGCGATACGAGCAGTACTTC. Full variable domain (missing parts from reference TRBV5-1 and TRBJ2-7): KAGVTQTPRYLIKTRGQQVTLSCSPISGHRSVSWYQQTPGQGLQFLFEYFSETQRNKGNFPGRFSGRQFSNSRSEMNVSTLELGDSALYLCASSPRDRGRYEQYFGPGTRLTVT.

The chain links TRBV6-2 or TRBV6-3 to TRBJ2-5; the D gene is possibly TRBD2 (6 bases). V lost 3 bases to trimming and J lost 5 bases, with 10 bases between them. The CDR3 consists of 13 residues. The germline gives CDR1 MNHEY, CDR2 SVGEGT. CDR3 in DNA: TGTGCCAGCAGTTATGGGGGGATTGAGACCCAGTACTTC. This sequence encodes CASSYGGIETQYF.

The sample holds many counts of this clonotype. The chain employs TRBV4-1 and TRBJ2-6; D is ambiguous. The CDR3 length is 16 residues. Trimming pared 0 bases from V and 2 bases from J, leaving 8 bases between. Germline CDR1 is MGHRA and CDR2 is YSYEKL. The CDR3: CASSQDEGTGANVLTF. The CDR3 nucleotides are TGCGCCAGCAGCCAAGATGAAGGGACTGGGGCCAACGTCCTGACTTTC.

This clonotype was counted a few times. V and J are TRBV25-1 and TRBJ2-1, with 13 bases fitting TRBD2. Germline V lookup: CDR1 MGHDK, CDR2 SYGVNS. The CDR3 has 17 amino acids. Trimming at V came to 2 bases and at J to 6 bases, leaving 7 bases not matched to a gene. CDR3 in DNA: TGTGCCAGCAGTGAACATTCGGGACTAGCGGGGAGCAATGAGCAGTTCTTC. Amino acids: CASSEHSGLAGSNEQFF.

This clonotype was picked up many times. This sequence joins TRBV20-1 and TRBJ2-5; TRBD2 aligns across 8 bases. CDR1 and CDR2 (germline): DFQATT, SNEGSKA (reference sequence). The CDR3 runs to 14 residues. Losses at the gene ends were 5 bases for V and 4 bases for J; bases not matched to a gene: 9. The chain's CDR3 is CSAGLARGRETQYF. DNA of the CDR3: TGCAGTGCTGGACTAGCCAGAGGGCGAGAGACCCAGTACTTC.

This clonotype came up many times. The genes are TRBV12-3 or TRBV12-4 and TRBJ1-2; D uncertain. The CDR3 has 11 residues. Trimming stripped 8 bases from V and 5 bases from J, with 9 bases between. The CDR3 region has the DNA TGTGCCAGCCTCGGGTGGTATGGCTACACCTTC. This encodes CASLGWYGYTF.

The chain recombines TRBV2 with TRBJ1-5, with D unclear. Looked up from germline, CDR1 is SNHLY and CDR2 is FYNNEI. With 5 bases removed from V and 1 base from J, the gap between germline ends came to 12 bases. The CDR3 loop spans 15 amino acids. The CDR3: CASSKFRESNQPQHF. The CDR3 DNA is TGTGCCAGCAGTAAATTTAGGGAGAGCAATCAGCCCCAGCATTTT.

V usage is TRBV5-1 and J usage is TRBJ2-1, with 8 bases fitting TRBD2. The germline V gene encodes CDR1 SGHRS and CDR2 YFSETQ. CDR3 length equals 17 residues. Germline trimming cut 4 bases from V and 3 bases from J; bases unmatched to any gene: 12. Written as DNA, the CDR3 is TGCGCCAGCAGCCCCCTACAAGGGACTAGAGACTACAATGAGCAGTTCTTC. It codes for CASSPLQGTRDYNEQFF.

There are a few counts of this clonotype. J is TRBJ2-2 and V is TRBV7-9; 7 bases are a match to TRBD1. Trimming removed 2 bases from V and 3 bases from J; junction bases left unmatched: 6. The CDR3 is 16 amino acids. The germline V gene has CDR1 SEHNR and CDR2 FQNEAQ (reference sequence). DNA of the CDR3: TGTGCCAGCAGCTTAACCAGGGACAGATACACCGGGGAGCTGTTTTTT. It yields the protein CASSLTRDRYTGELFF.

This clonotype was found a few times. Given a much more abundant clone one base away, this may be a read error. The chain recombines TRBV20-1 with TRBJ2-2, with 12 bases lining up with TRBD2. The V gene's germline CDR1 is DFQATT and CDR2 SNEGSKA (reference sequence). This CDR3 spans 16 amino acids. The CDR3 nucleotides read TGCTGTGCTAAGACTAGCGGGGGAATGAACACCGGGGAGCTGTTTTTT. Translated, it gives CCAKTSGGMNTGELFF.

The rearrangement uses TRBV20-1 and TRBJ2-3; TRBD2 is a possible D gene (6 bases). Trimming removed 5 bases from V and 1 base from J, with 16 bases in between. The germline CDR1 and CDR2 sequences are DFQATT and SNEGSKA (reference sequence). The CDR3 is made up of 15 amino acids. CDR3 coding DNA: TGCAGTGCTGCTGGGAGGCAGCGGGGCACAGATACGCAGTATTTT. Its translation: CSAAGRQRGTDTQYF.

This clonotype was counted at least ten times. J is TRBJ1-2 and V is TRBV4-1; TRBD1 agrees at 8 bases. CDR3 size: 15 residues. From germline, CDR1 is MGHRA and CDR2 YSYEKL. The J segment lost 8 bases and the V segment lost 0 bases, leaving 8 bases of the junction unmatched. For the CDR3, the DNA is TGCGCCAGCAGCCAAGAAATCGGGACAGGACTGGGCTACACCTTC. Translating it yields CASSQEIGTGLGYTF.

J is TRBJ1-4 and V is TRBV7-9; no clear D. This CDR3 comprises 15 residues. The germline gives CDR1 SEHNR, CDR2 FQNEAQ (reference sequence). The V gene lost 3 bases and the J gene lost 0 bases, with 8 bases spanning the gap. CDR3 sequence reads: CASSFLRATNEKLFF. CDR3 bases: TGTGCCAGCAGCTTCCTCCGCGCAACTAATGAAAAACTGTTTTTT. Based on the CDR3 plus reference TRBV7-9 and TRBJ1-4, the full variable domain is DTGVSQNPRHKITKRGQNVTFRCDPISEHNRLYWYRQTLGQGPEFLTYFQNEAQLEKSRLLSDRFSAERPKGSFSTLEIQRTEQGDSAMYLCASSFLRATNEKLFFGSGTQLSVL.

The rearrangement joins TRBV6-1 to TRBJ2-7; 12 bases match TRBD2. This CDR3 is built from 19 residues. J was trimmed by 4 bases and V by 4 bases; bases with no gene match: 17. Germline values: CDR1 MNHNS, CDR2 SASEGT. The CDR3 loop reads CASSAAARGLAGGNYEQYF. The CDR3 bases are TGTGCCAGCAGTGCGGCAGCGAGGGGGCTAGCGGGGGGGAATTACGAGCAGTACTTC.

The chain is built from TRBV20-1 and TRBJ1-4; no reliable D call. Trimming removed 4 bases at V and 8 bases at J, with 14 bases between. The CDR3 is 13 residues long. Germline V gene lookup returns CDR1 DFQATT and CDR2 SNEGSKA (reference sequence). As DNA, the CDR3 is TGCAGTGCTAATCCGGACCTGCGGGAAAAACTGTTTTTT. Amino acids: CSANPDLREKLFF.

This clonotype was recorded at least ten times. The CDR3 DNA sequence: TGCGCCAGCAGCTTGTGGGTTAATGATGGCTACACCTTC. This gives the protein CASSLWVNDGYTF. The chain is built from TRBV5-1 and TRBJ1-2; no definite D call. This CDR3 is built from 13 residues. The germline V and J ends were trimmed by 1 base and 6 bases, with 10 bases remaining between them. The germline V gene encodes CDR1 SGHRS and CDR2 YFSETQ.

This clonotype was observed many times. CDR3 region: CASSLEQGLAGTYEQYF. In nucleotides, the CDR3 is TGTGCCAGCAGTTTAGAGCAGGGACTAGCGGGAACCTACGAGCAGTACTTC. This chain links TRBV12-3 or TRBV12-4 with TRBJ2-7, with 13 bases fitting TRBD2. J gave up 2 bases and V 1 base, and 5 bases lay outside the gene matches. The CDR3 runs 17 residues.

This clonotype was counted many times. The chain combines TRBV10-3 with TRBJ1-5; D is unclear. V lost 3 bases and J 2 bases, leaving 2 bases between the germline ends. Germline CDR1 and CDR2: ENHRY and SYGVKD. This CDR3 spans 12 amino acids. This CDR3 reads CAISDGNQPQHF. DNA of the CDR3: TGTGCCATCAGTGACGGCAATCAGCCCCAGCATTTT.

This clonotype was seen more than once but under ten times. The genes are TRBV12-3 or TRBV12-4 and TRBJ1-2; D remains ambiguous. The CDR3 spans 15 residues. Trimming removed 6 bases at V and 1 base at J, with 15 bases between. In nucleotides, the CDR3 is TGTGCCAGCAGGGAACAGCTTACCCTTAACTATGGCTACACCTTC. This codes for CASREQLTLNYGYTF.

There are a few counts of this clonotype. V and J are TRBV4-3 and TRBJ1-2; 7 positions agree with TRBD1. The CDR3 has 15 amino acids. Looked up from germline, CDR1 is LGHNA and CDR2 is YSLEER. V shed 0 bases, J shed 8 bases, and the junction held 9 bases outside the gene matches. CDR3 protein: CASSQDPGGMYGYTF. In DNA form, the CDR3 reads TGCGCCAGCAGCCAAGACCCAGGGGGAATGTACGGCTACACCTTC.

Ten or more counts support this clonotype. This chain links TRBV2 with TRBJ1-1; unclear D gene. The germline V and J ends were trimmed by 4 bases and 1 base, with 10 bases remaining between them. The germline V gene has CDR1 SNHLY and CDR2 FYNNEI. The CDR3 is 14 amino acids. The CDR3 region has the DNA TGTGCCAGCAGTGCTTGGCAGGCGAACACTGAAGCTTTCTTT. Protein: CASSAWQANTEAFF. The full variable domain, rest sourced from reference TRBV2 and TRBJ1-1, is EPEVTQTPSHQVTQMGQEVILRCVPISNHLYFYWYRQILGQKVEFLVSFYNNEISEKSEIFDDQFSVERPDGSNFTLKIRSTKLEDSAMYFCASSAWQANTEAFFGQGTRLTVV.

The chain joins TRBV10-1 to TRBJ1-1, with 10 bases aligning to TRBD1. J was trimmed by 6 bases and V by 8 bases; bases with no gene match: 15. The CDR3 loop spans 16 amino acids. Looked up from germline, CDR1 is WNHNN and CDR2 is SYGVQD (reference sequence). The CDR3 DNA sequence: TGCGCCAGCTCTACCGGGACAGGGGTGACGGACGCTGAAGCTTTCTTT. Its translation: CASSTGTGVTDAEAFF.

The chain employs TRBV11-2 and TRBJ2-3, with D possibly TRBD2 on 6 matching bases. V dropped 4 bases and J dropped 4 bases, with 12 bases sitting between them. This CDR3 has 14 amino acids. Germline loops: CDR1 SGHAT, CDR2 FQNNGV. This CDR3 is CASSWGLFADTQYF. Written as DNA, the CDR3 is TGTGCCAGCAGCTGGGGACTCTTTGCAGATACGCAGTATTTT. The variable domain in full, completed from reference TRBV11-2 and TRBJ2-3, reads EAGVAQSPRYKIIEKRQSVAFWCNPISGHATLYWYQQILGQGPKLLIQFQNNGVVDDSQLPKDRFSAERLKGVDSTLKIQPAKLEDSAVYLCASSWGLFADTQYFGPGTRLTVL.

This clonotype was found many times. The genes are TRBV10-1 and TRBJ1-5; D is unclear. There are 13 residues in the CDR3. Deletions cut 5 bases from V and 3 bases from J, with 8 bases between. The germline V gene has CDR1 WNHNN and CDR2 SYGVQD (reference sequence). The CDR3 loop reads CASSSAINQPQHF. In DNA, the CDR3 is TGCGCCAGCAGTTCTGCCATCAATCAGCCCCAGCATTTT.

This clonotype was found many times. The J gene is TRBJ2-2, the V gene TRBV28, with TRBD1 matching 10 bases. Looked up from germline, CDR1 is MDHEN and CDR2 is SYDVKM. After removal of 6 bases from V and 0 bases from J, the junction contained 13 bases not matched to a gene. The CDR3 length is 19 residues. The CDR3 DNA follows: TGTGCCAGCAGCTTACCGGGACAGGGGATTGGCGCGAACACCGGGGAGCTGTTTTTT. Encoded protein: CASSLPGQGIGANTGELFF.